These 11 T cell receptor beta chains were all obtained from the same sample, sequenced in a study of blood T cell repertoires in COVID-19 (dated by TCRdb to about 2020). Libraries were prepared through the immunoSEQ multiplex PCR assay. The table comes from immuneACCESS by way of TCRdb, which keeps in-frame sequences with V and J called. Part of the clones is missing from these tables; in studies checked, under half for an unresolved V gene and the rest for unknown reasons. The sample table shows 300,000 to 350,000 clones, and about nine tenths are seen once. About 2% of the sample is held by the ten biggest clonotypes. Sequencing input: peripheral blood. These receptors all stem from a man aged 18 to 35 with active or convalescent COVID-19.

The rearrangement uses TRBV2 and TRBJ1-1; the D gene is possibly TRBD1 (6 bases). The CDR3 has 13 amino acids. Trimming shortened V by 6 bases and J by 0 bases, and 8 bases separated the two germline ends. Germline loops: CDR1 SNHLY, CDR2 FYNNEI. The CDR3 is CASSGTLNTEAFF. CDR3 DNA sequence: TGTGCCAGCAGCGGGACATTGAACACTGAAGCTTTCTTT.

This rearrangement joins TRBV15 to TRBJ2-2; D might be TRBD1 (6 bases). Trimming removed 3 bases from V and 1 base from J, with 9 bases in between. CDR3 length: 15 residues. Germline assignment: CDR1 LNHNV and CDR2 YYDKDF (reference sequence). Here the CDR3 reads CATSSSQGNTGELFF. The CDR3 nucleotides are TGTGCCACCAGCAGCTCACAGGGGAACACCGGGGAGCTGTTTTTT.

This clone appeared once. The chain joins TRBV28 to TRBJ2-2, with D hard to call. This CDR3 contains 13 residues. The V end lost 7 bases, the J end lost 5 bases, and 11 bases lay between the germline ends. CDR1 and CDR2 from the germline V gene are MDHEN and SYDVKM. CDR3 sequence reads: CASTPRKTGELFF. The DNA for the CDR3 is TGTGCCAGCACTCCCAGGAAAACCGGGGAGCTGTTTTTT.

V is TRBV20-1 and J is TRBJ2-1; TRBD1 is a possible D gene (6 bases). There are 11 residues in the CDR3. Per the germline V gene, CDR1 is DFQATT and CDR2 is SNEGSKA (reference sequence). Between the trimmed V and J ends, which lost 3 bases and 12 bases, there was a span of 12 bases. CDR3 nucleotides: TGCAGTGCTAGGGGGGCGGATGGGCAGTTCTTC. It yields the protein CSARGADGQFF.

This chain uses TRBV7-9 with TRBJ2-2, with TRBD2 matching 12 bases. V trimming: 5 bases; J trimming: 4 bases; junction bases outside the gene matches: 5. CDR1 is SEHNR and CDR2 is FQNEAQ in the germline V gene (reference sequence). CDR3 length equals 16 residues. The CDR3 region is CASSPGTSGFTGELFF. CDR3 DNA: TGTGCCAGCAGCCCAGGGACTAGCGGGTTCACCGGGGAGCTGTTTTTT.

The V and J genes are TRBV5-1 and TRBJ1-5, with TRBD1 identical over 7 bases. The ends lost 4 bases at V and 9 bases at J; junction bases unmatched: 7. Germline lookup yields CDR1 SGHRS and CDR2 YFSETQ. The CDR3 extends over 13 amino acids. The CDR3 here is CASSPEQGTPQHF. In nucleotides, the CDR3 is TGCGCCAGCAGCCCGGAACAGGGGACGCCCCAGCATTTT.

This chain's CDR3 is CASSLRTPAGEKLFF. The CDR3 bases are TGTGCCAGCAGTCTACGGACCCCGGCAGGGGAAAAACTGTTTTTT. V and J are TRBV28 and TRBJ1-4, with D possibly TRBD1 on 5 matching bases. Germline CDR1 and CDR2: MDHEN and SYDVKM. Trimming pared 5 bases from V and 8 bases from J, leaving 18 bases between. This CDR3 is 15 amino acids long.

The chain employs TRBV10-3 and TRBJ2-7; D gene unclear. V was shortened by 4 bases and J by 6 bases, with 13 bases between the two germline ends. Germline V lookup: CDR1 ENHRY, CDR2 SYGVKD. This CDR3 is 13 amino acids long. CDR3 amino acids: CAISGASMGEQYF. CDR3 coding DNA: TGTGCCATCAGTGGTGCTAGTATGGGCGAGCAGTACTTC.

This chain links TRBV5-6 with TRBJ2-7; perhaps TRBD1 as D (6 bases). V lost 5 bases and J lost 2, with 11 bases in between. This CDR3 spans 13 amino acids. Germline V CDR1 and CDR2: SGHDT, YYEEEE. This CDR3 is CASRLGTTYEQYF. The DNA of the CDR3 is TGTGCCAGCAGACTGGGGACAACCTACGAGCAGTACTTC.

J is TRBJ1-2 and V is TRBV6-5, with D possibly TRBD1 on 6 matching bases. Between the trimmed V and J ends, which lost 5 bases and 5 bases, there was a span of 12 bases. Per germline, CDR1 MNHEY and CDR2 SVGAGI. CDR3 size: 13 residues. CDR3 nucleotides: TGTGCCAGCAGTCACGGACAGATATATGGCTACACCTTC. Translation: CASSHGQIYGYTF.

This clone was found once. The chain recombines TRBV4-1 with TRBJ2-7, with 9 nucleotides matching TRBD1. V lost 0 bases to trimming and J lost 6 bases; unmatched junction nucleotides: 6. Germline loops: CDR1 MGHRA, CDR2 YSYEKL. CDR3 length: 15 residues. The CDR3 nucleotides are TGCGCCAGCAGCCAAGACGATGGACAGGGGTCCGAGCAGTACTTC. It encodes CASSQDDGQGSEQYF.